This T cell receptor beta chain was observed in a study of cytomegalovirus exposure and HLA in healthy donors. Germline values: CDR1 SQVTM, CDR2 ANQGSEA. V was clipped by 6 bases and J by 5 bases; unmatched bases: 17. The length of the CDR3 is 16 residues. Study observations and caveats: In a later analysis, TCR association rates varied by HLA locus: DRB1 most, HLA-C fewest. Presence/absence analyses assumed roughly uniform sequencing depth across donors. There were some public TCRs occurring in many donors, but most TCR sequences were rare. A list of around 160 TCR beta chains associated with cytomegalovirus was given.

Of note for this clone: Its antigen is unidentified.

In the PCR, 60 Vbeta and 13 Jbeta primers were used. Here immunoSEQ multiplex PCR was the method, and the copy in TCRdb shows in-frame clones only, minus some. The sample contains 160,000 or so clones, around four fifths of which appear only once. The chain couples TRBV29-1 to TRBJ2-7; 9 bases are a match to TRBD1. Specimen: PBMCs. The source is a woman aged 45 to 65 in good health and CMV-seronegative. The CDR3 spells CSVNRNTPGQGHEQYF. The CDR3 region has the DNA TGCAGCGTGAATCGCAATACCCCGGGACAGGGCCACGAGCAGTACTTC.